This T cell receptor delta chain was found in a study of gamma-delta T cells after stem cell transplantation. This clone was observed a handful of times. For this DNA, TCRdb reports the protein of a much larger clone, which diverges at residue 15, most likely from a read error; the protein presented here is translated directly from the DNA. TCRdb applied CATT to the RT-PCR reads for clone calling. The data show 1,700 or so delta-chain clones, 4.5% seen once. Germline V gene sequence: CDR1 GEAIGNYY, CDR2 EKD. The CDR3 extends over 18 amino acids. This TCR came from a human donor. It is not recorded whose cells these are; they may come from a transplant donor. Sequences were obtained from gamma-delta T cells. The chain has TRDV2 and TRDJ3; the D gene is possibly TRDD3 (6 bases). The CDR3 coding sequence is TGTGCCTGTGACACCCTGGGGACGAGCTCCTGGGACACCCGACGGATGTTTTTC. This codes for CACDTLGTSSWDTRRMFF.